This TCR beta chain was recorded in a study of blood T cell repertoires in COVID-19. In the study overall: Donors in the United States, Italy and Spain gave samples during acute or convalescent COVID-19.

The CDR3 has 14 amino acids. Germline V CDR1 and CDR2: SGHNT, YYREEE (reference sequence). The germline V and J ends were trimmed by 0 bases and 5 bases, with 12 bases remaining between them. The authors' processing: Estimation of nucleated cell counts relied on the amplification of reference gene primers. Profiling relied on immunoSEQ multiplex PCR, and the TCRdb table lists in-frame clones only, not all of them. From that table come the V and J calls and clone size; the DNA was used to work out D and trimming. The top ten clones hold 6% to 8% of a sample with over 55,000 clones, around nine tenths of them seen once. This clone was recorded a few times.

The gene calls are TRBV5-4 and TRBJ2-7; tentatively, D is TRBD1 (6 bases). The clonotype originates from a human donor with active COVID-19. The donor label of this sample is uncertain. The sample consisted of peripheral blood. CDR3 DNA sequence: TGTGCCAGCAGCTTGGAAACGCGGACAGACGAGCAGTACTTC. Protein sequence: CASSLETRTDEQYF.